The sequence of this T cell receptor (beta chain) was determined in a study of T cell repertoires in aging, cancer and after chemotherapy. Study as a whole: Glioblastoma patients receiving temozolomide-based therapy gave paired samples before and after chemotherapy.

Study observations and caveats: The repertoire data cannot show anything about immunological memory following chemotherapy.

Amplification of TCR beta used genomic DNA extracted from peripheral blood. Multiplex touch-down PCR with TRB-A/B primers amplified rearranged V-D-J TRB sequences. Each CDR3 protein is one row after TCRdb ran MiXCR on the multiplex PCR reads. The table lists over a thousand distinct CDR3 sequences, approximately 18% of them singletons, with about 60% in the top ten. The CDR3 has 11 amino acids. V was shortened by 6 bases and J by 7 bases, with 7 bases between the two germline ends. The V gene's germline CDR1 is SGDLS and CDR2 YYNGEE. This clonotype appeared a single time. Its antigen remains unidentified.

The rearrangement joins TRBV9 to TRBJ2-2; tentatively, D is TRBD1 (5 bases). Source material: blood. This TCR derives from a human donor with a solid tumor. The CDR3 DNA reads as TGTGCCAGCACCCAGGGCGGGGAGCTGTTTTTT. Protein: CASTQGGELFF.